A single sample is the source of the 26 T cell receptor beta chains below, sequenced in a study of post-analysis software for immune sequencing data. Study conclusions and caveats: About five TRBV segments appeared more often in patients than in controls, and TRBV5-6, TRBV5-1 and TRBV20-1 were among these.

Built from TCR beta cDNA, the libraries had unique molecular identifiers in them. TCRdb re-called the PCR reads through MiXCR, storing one row per CDR3 protein. This table holds more than 500,000 distinct CDR3 sequences, 34% found once. No antigen has been identified for these receptors. Sequencing used blood. These receptors were taken from a girl between 2 and 17 years old with multiple sclerosis.

The chain employs TRBV5-5 and TRBJ2-1; D is uncertain. V was clipped by 4 bases and J by 2 bases, with 10 bases between them. Germline CDR1 reads SGHKS; CDR2 reads YYEKEE (reference sequence). The CDR3 consists of 14 residues. CDR3 nucleotide sequence: TGTGCCAGCAGCCCCGGGCAGGCCTACAATGAGCAGTTCTTC. It encodes CASSPGQAYNEQFF.

This clonotype was counted a few times. CDR3: CSVQWGNQETQYF. The CDR3 DNA follows: TGCAGCGTTCAGTGGGGGAACCAAGAGACCCAGTACTTC. The chain is built from TRBV29-1 and TRBJ2-5; the D call may be TRBD1 or TRBD2 (5 bases each). Per the germline V gene, CDR1 is SQVTM and CDR2 is ANQGSEA. Trimming took 5 bases from V and 0 from J, leaving 10 bases between them. The CDR3 spans 13 residues.

The J gene is TRBJ1-5, the V gene TRBV5-5, with a tentative D call TRBD1 (6 bases). This CDR3 spans 13 amino acids. The V gene's germline CDR1 is SGHKS and CDR2 YYEKEE (reference sequence). With 4 bases removed from V and 8 bases from J, the gap between germline ends came to 13 bases. DNA of the CDR3: TGTGCCAGCAGCCAACAGGGTCGGGAGCCCCAGCATTTT. Amino acid sequence: CASSQQGREPQHF.

The chain has TRBV10-3 and TRBJ2-1; 10 bases match TRBD1. CDR1 is ENHRY, CDR2 SYGVKD, per germline. The V gene end was trimmed by 4 bases and the J gene end by 0 bases; junction bases not matched to a gene: 6. The CDR3 sequence is 17 residues long. CDR3 bases: TGTGCCATCAGTGGGGACAGGGGCTCGAGCTCCTACAATGAGCAGTTCTTC. Translating gives CAISGDRGSSSYNEQFF.

This clonotype was recorded a few times. The V gene is TRBV24-1, the J gene TRBJ2-1; D perhaps matches TRBD2 (7 bases). CDR1 KGHDR and CDR2 SFDVKD come from the germline V gene. CDR3 length: 13 amino acids. V was shortened by 7 bases and J by 2 bases, with 8 bases between the two germline ends. The CDR3 loop is CATSGGPYNEQFF. CDR3 coding DNA: TGTGCCACCAGCGGGGGGCCCTACAATGAGCAGTTCTTC.

This clonotype was counted between two and nine times. This chain connects TRBV20-1 to TRBJ1-2; 8 bases are a match to TRBD1. CDR3 length: 15 residues. J was trimmed by 3 bases and V by 5 bases; bases with no gene match: 11. Per the germline V gene, CDR1 is DFQATT and CDR2 is SNEGSKA (reference sequence). The CDR3 spells CSAPETGTGDYGYTF. For the CDR3, the DNA is TGCAGTGCTCCCGAAACCGGGACAGGAGACTATGGCTACACCTTC.

The V and J genes are TRBV12-3 or TRBV12-4 and TRBJ1-5; D is undetermined. Between the trimmed V and J ends, which lost 5 bases and 2 bases, there was a span of 10 bases. The CDR3 is 14 residues long. In DNA, the CDR3 is TGTGCCAGCAGTCCCCGGATGGGCAATCAGCCCCAGCATTTT. This translates into CASSPRMGNQPQHF.

This clonotype was recorded many times. This chain uses TRBV6-5 with TRBJ2-5; TRBD2 agrees at 11 bases. The CDR3 totals 15 residues. Trimming cost V 6 bases and J 5 bases; bases outside gene matches: 8. Germline V CDR1 and CDR2: MNHEY, SVGAGI. The DNA of the CDR3 is TGTGCCAGCAGGGGTCTAGCGGGGGGCCGGGAGACCCAGTACTTC. Translated: CASRGLAGGRETQYF.

The chain links TRBV12-3 or TRBV12-4 to TRBJ2-4; D gene ambiguous. The V and J ends lost 6 bases and 1 base respectively, with 7 bases between them. This CDR3 is 13 amino acids long. CDR3: CASSPDAKNIQYF. In nucleotides, the CDR3 is TGTGCCAGCAGCCCCGACGCCAAAAACATTCAGTACTTC.

V usage is TRBV4-1 and J usage is TRBJ2-1; the D call may be TRBD1 or TRBD2 (5 bases each). V dropped 8 bases and J dropped 6 bases, with 8 bases sitting between them. This CDR3 has 11 residues. CDR1 and CDR2 from the germline V gene are MGHRA and YSYEKL. The CDR3 nucleotides are TGCGCCAGCGGGACCCTCAATGAGCAGTTCTTC. This sequence encodes CASGTLNEQFF.

The genes are TRBV7-2 and TRBJ2-5, with D uncertain. CDR3 size: 17 residues. The V gene's germline CDR1 is SGHTA and CDR2 FQGNSA. Trimming left V 4 bases short and J 5 bases short, with 23 bases between. Written as DNA, the CDR3 is TGTGCCAGCAGCTCCAGCAGGCTACGGCCGTCTCCGGAGACCCAGTACTTC. This encodes CASSSSRLRPSPETQYF.

Points on this clonotype: An end of the junction does not agree with germline; a read error may underlie this. This chain joins TRBV4-1 and TRBJ2-7; D is possibly TRBD2 (6 bases). Near its end, the DNA agrees better with TRBJ2-5, so the J call may be wrong. The V gene's germline CDR1 is MGHRA and CDR2 YSYEKL. This CDR3 has 16 residues. CDR3 DNA: TGCGCCAGCGGCCAAGATCCAGCGGGTCGGGGCCCGACCCAGTACTTC. Translation gives CASGQDPAGRGPTQYF.

The table lists this clonotype with many counts. The chain links TRBV11-3 to TRBJ2-1, with TRBD2 matching over 12 bases. V shed 5 bases, J shed 4 bases, and the junction held 3 bases outside the gene matches. The CDR3 runs to 15 residues. Germline lookup yields CDR1 SGHNT and CDR2 YENEEA. The CDR3 region is CASSTGLAGYNEQFF. The CDR3 region has the DNA TGTGCCAGCAGCACCGGACTAGCGGGGTACAATGAGCAGTTCTTC.

There are a few counts of this clonotype. J is TRBJ1-6 and V is TRBV3-1; the D gene is possibly TRBD1 (5 bases). The CDR3 consists of 16 residues. Trimming took off 5 bases at V and 11 bases at J, with 22 bases between the two ends. Germline values: CDR1 LGHDT, CDR2 YNNKEL (reference sequence). Here the CDR3 reads CASSTNPGPPGTPLHF. For the CDR3, the DNA is TGTGCCAGCAGCACTAATCCGGGACCCCCAGGCACACCCCTCCACTTT.

The chain uses TRBV5-1 and TRBJ2-7, with 9 bases fitting TRBD2. This CDR3 contains 19 residues. Germline lookup yields CDR1 SGHRS and CDR2 YFSETQ. J was trimmed by 2 bases and V by 0 bases; bases with no gene match: 15. CDR3 DNA: TGCGCCAGCAGCTTGGATACACTAGCGGGCGCACAGACTCCCTACGAGCAGTACTTC. It specifies CASSLDTLAGAQTPYEQYF.

This clonotype was observed at least ten times. The chain couples TRBV29-1 to TRBJ2-5; D uncertain. Trimming pared 5 bases from V and 5 bases from J, leaving 15 bases between. Germline V gene data show CDR1 as SQVTM and CDR2 as ANQGSEA. The length of the CDR3 is 13 residues. This chain's CDR3 is CSVRSGWVETQYF. In DNA, the CDR3 is TGCAGCGTTAGGTCGGGCTGGGTTGAGACCCAGTACTTC.

There are a few counts of this clonotype. The V call is TRBV12-3 or TRBV12-4, the J call TRBJ1-5; TRBD1 might be the D (6 bases). The CDR3 is 15 amino acids. V lost 6 bases and J lost 0, with 12 bases in between. The CDR3: CASRLTGNSNQPQHF. In DNA, the CDR3 is TGTGCCAGCAGGCTGACAGGAAATAGCAATCAGCCCCAGCATTTT.

A remark on this clonotype: Germline is not matched at one junction end, which may reflect a read error. J is TRBJ1-2 and V is TRBV9; the match to TRBD1 covers 8 bases. The CDR3 is made up of 15 amino acids. Germline V gene lookup returns CDR1 SGDLS and CDR2 YYNGEE. CDR3 in amino acids: CTSTTGTGANYGYTF. In nucleotides, the CDR3 is TGTACCAGCACCACCGGGACAGGTGCTAACTATGGCTACACCTTC. Full variable domain (missing parts from reference TRBV9 and TRBJ1-2): DSGVTQTPKHLITATGQRVTLRCSPRSGDLSVYWYQQSLDQGLQFLIQYYNGEERAKGNILERFSAQQFPDLHSELNLSSLELGDSALYFCTSTTGTGANYGYTFGSGTRLTVV.

The chain uses TRBV27 and TRBJ2-5, with D perhaps matching TRBD1 or TRBD2 (6 bases each). The V end lost 3 bases, the J end lost 4 bases, and 12 bases lay between the germline ends. The length of the CDR3 is 14 residues. Germline CDR1 reads MNHEY; CDR2 reads SMNVEV (reference sequence). The CDR3 DNA follows: TGTGCCAGCAGTTTCGGGGGCGGAGGAGAGACCCAGTACTTC. It yields the protein CASSFGGGGETQYF.

The chain combines TRBV12-3 or TRBV12-4 with TRBJ1-1; D is undetermined. This CDR3 comprises 14 residues. Deletions cut 5 bases from V and 4 bases from J, with 14 bases between. CDR3 sequence reads: CASSAAGVGTEAFF. CDR3 DNA: TGTGCCAGCAGTGCCGCCGGGGTGGGCACTGAAGCTTTCTTT.

This clonotype has more than one count but fewer than ten. V usage is TRBV5-1 and J usage is TRBJ2-4; D remains ambiguous. Trimming removed 6 bases at V and 2 bases at J, with 12 bases between. Germline V CDR1 and CDR2: SGHRS, YFSETQ. CDR3 length: 14 amino acids. CDR3 nucleotide sequence: TGCGCCAGCACCTTCGACGGAACCAAAAACATTCAGTACTTC. Amino acids: CASTFDGTKNIQYF.

The sample holds a few counts of this clonotype. The chain is built from TRBV7-2 and TRBJ2-2; perhaps TRBD1 as D (6 bases). Germline V gene sequence: CDR1 SGHTA, CDR2 FQGNSA. V shed 5 bases and J shed 9 bases, with 13 bases lying between them. The CDR3 is made up of 13 amino acids. The CDR3 here is CASSQGFGWELFF. The CDR3, as DNA: TGTGCCAGCAGCCAGGGGTTTGGGTGGGAGCTGTTTTTT.

V gene TRBV12-3 or TRBV12-4 combines with J gene TRBJ1-2, with 8 bases matching TRBD1. V was clipped by 6 bases and J by 6 bases; unmatched bases: 15. CDR3 length: 16 amino acids. The CDR3, as DNA: TGTGCCAGCAGCGGGCAGGGGGCGCGTTGGGGAAATGGCTACACCTTC. This codes for CASSGQGARWGNGYTF.

This clonotype was counted a few times. CDR3 residues: CASSYRLTGETYNEQFF. The CDR3 coding sequence is TGCGCCAGCAGCTACCGGTTAACAGGGGAAACCTACAATGAGCAGTTCTTC. V and J are TRBV5-1 and TRBJ2-1; the match to TRBD1 covers 7 bases. With V trimmed by 3 bases and J by 2 bases, 11 bases remained unmatched. CDR1 and CDR2 (germline): SGHRS, YFSETQ. The CDR3 extends over 17 amino acids.

This clonotype has just one count. V usage is TRBV20-1 and J usage is TRBJ1-2, with TRBD1 as a possible D gene (5 bases). V was trimmed by 0 bases and J by 4 bases, leaving 9 bases between them. The CDR3 loop spans 13 amino acids. Germline V gives CDR1 DFQATT, CDR2 SNEGSKA (reference sequence). CDR3 protein: CSARERGVYGYTF. The CDR3 nucleotides are TGCAGTGCTAGAGAAAGGGGAGTCTATGGCTACACCTTC.

The chain has TRBV9 and TRBJ2-1; 10 nucleotides align to TRBD2. The CDR3 covers 17 residues. The germline V gene has CDR1 SGDLS and CDR2 YYNGEE. J lost 10 bases, V lost 4 bases, and 17 bases had no gene match. The CDR3 sequence: CASSPRSSGGASGEQFF. The CDR3 nucleotides are TGTGCCAGCAGCCCCCGGAGCAGCGGGGGGGCATCAGGGGAGCAGTTCTTC.